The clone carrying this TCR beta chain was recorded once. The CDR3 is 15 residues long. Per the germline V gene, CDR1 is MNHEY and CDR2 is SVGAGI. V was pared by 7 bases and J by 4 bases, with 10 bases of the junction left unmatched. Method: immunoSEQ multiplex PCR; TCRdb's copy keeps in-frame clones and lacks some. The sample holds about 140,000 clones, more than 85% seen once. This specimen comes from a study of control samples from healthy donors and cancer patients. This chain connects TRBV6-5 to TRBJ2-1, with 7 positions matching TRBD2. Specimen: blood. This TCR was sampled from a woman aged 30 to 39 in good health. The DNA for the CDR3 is TGTGCCAGCAACCCAGGTGGACTAGGTTACAATGAGCAGTTCTTC. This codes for CASNPGGLGYNEQFF.